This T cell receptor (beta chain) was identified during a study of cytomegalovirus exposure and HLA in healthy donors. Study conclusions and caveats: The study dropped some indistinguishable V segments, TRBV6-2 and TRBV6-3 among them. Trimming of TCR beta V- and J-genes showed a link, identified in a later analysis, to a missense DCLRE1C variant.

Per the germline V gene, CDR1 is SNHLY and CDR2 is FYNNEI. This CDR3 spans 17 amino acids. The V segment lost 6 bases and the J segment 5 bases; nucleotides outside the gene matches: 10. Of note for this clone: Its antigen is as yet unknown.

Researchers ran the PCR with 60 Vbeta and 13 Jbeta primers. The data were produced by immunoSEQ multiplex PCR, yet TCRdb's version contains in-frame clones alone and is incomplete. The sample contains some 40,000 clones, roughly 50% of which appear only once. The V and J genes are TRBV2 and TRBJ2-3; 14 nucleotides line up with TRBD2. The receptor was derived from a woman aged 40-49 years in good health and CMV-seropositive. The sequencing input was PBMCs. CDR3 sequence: CASRRLAGGVAEDTQYF. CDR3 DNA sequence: TGTGCCAGCAGGAGACTAGCGGGGGGGGTAGCTGAAGATACGCAGTATTTT.